The 7 T cell receptor beta chains listed next were all sequenced from one sample in a study of radiation and T cells in renal cell carcinoma. As to time point: baseline pretreatment blood. Treatment reported: 15 Gy SBRT to primary tumor, nephrectomy 4 weeks later. Generated by immunoSEQ multiplex PCR, the TCRdb table keeps only in-frame clones and is missing some. This table holds approximately 120,000 clones, roughly 80% found once. The specimen was blood, collected from a patient whose treatment included radiotherapy and nephrectomy. These receptors were obtained from a woman aged 55 to 70 with renal cell carcinoma.

The chain carries TRBV7-2 and TRBJ1-5, with D tentatively TRBD1 (6 bases). The CDR3 loop spans 16 amino acids. Trimming removed 0 bases from V and 1 base from J, with 10 bases in between. Per the germline V gene, CDR1 is SGHTA and CDR2 is FQGNSA. The CDR3 sequence is CASSLAGGVSNQPQHF. The DNA of the CDR3 is TGTGCCAGCAGCTTAGCAGGGGGGGTGAGCAATCAGCCCCAGCATTTT.

The V and J genes are TRBV19 and TRBJ2-3; TRBD1 matches at 10 bases. Trimming removed 6 bases from V and 6 bases from J; junction bases left unmatched: 9. Per germline, CDR1 LNHDA and CDR2 SQIVND (reference sequence). The length of the CDR3 is 15 residues. This CDR3 reads CASSGTGDSGDTQYF. In nucleotides, the CDR3 is TGTGCCAGTAGCGGGACAGGGGATTCGGGGGATACGCAGTATTTT. Variable domain in full (rest from reference TRBV19 and TRBJ2-3): DGGITQSPKYLFRKEGQNVTLSCEQNLNHDAMYWYRQDPGQGLRLIYYSQIVNDFQKGDIAEGYSVSREKKESFPLTVTSAQKNPTAFYLCASSGTGDSGDTQYFGPGTRLTVL.

The chain uses TRBV18 and TRBJ2-1; TRBD2 matches 7 bases. The V gene's germline CDR1 is KGHSH and CDR2 LQKENI. Trimming took 6 bases from V and 8 from J; bases not matched to a gene: 4. CDR3 size: 12 residues. The DNA for the CDR3 is TGTGCCAGCTCGTCAACTAGCGATGAGCAGTTCTTC. This encodes CASSSTSDEQFF.

The V and J genes are TRBV5-6 and TRBJ1-3, with D possibly TRBD1 on 6 matching bases. Looked up from germline, CDR1 is SGHDT and CDR2 is YYEEEE. This CDR3 has 19 amino acids. V lost 0 bases to trimming and J lost 0 bases, with 19 bases between them. The CDR3 loop is CASSLGGASLLNSGNTIYF. The CDR3 DNA follows: TGTGCCAGCAGCTTGGGGGGGGCTTCCCTCCTTAACTCTGGAAACACCATATATTTT. Based on the CDR3 plus reference TRBV5-6 and TRBJ1-3, the full variable domain is DAGVTQSPTHLIKTRGQQVTLRCSPKSGHDTVSWYQQALGQGPQFIFQYYEEEERQRGNFPDRFSGHQFPNYSSELNVNALLLGDSALYLCASSLGGASLLNSGNTIYFGEGSWLTVV.

This clone is a singleton in its sample. Other DNA variants within this sample encode the same CDR3. The rearrangement uses TRBV18 and TRBJ1-2; 8 nucleotides agree with TRBD1. The CDR3 length is 17 residues. J gave up 1 base and V 6 bases, and 13 bases lay outside the gene matches. The germline CDR1 and CDR2 sequences are KGHSH and LQKENI. As DNA, the CDR3 is TGTGCCAGCTCGCCCACGGACAGGGTTATCAGTAACTATGGCTACACCTTC. Residues: CASSPTDRVISNYGYTF.

The chain combines TRBV10-2 with TRBJ1-4; 7 positions match TRBD1. V lost 6 bases, J lost 8 bases, and 15 bases stayed unmatched. CDR1 is WSHSY and CDR2 is SAAADI in the germline V gene. The CDR3 is 16 residues long. DNA of the CDR3: TGCGCCAGCAGCGACGGGACAGCCCCCGGAGGGGAAAAACTGTTTTTT. It encodes CASSDGTAPGGEKLFF.

This chain joins TRBV6-1 and TRBJ1-5; a weak D match, TRBD1 (5 bases). From germline, CDR1 is MNHNS and CDR2 SASEGT. This CDR3 has 14 amino acids. V was trimmed by 0 bases and J by 4 bases, leaving 7 bases between them. Here the CDR3 reads CASSEAAGNQPQHF. In DNA form, the CDR3 reads TGTGCCAGCAGTGAAGCCGCAGGGAATCAGCCCCAGCATTTT.